The rows below give T cell receptor beta chains drawn from one sample of a study of a mutant IDH1 vaccine in newly diagnosed glioma. These TCRs are of unknown antigen specificity. Measured with immunoSEQ multiplex PCR; TCRdb has only the in-frame clones, and not every one. This table has around 50,000 clones, just under 90% appearing once. The sample here was PBMCs, taken from a glioma patient whose treatment included an IDH1 peptide vaccine. The receptors originated from a woman in her 40s with glioma. The CDR3 runs from the conserved cysteine through the conserved F or W. D genes are given only for firm matches. Size values are once, few and many counts, or a class for expanded clones, and some rows have none.

V,length,D,J,size,DNA,CDR3
TRBV6-6,12,.,TRBJ1-1,.,TGTGCCAGCTTGGCTGGAAACACTGAAGCTTTCTTT,CASLAGNTEAFF
TRBV6-5,14,.,TRBJ1-4,.,TGTGCCAGCAGTTTATTCCCCGGGACGGAAAAACTGTTTTTT,CASSLFPGTEKLFF
TRBV4-1,16,.,TRBJ1-1,.,TGCGCCAGCAGCCAAGATTCGGGGTGGGTGAACACTGAAGCTTTCTTT,CASSQDSGWVNTEAFF
TRBV7-9,13,.,TRBJ2-5,.,TGTGCCAGCAGCTTTCCACCCCAAGAGACCCAGTACTTC,CASSFPPQETQYF
TRBV2,14,TRBD2,TRBJ2-5,.,TGTGCCAGCATATTGGGACTAGCGGGGGAGACCCAGTACTTC,CASILGLAGETQYF
TRBV29-1,15,TRBD1,TRBJ2-1,.,TGCAGCGTTGTCGGGACAGGGAGCTCCTACAATGAGCAGTTCTTC,CSVVGTGSSYNEQFF
TRBV6-1,17,.,TRBJ1-1,few,TGTGCCAGCAGTGAAGCGAGGCGCGGTGTCAGGAACACTGAAGCTTTCTTT,CASSEARRGVRNTEAFF
TRBV2,14,.,TRBJ2-1,.,TGTGCCAGCAGTCCGGGCCCCCGTGACAATGAGCAGTTCTTC,CASSPGPRDNEQFF
TRBV5-1,17,TRBD2,TRBJ2-2,.,TGCGCCAGCAGCCGGCATACCGGGACTAGCTCCTCCGGGGAGCTGTTTTTT,CASSRHTGTSSSGELFF
TRBV4-3,14,TRBD1,TRBJ1-1,.,TGCGCCAGCAGCCGGGTTCAGGGGGCAGGTGAAGCTTTCTTT,CASSRVQGAGEAFF
TRBV10-3,17,TRBD1,TRBJ2-2,.,TGTGCCACCTTCCCCCGAACAGGGGCCCAGAACACCGGGGAGCTGTTTTTT,CATFPRTGAQNTGELFF
TRBV10-2,19,TRBD2,TRBJ2-3,.,TGCGCCGCCCAAGGTCTAGCGGGAGGGGCCGGGTTGCCCACAGATACGCAGTATTTT,CAAQGLAGGAGLPTDTQYF
TRBV18,14,.,TRBJ2-1,few,TGTGCCAGCTCAAACCAAGGCGGGCGCAATGAGCAGTTCTTC,CASSNQGGRNEQFF
TRBV18,13,.,TRBJ1-2,.,TGTGCCAGCTCACCAAACTGGGATGATGGCTACACCTTC,CASSPNWDDGYTF
TRBV15,13,.,TRBJ1-1,.,TGTGCCACCAGCAGAGTAGGGAACACTGAAGCTTTCTTT,CATSRVGNTEAFF
TRBV23-1,14,TRBD2,TRBJ2-5,.,TGCGCCAGCAGTCAACCGGGAGGCCAAGAGACCCAGTACTTC,CASSQPGGQETQYF
TRBV6-6,16,TRBD2,TRBJ2-7,.,TGTGCCAGCAGTTACTCTCCTAGCGGATCTTACTACGAGCAGTACTTC,CASSYSPSGSYYEQYF
TRBV15,14,.,TRBJ2-7,.,TGTGCCACCAGCAGAGGACAGTCCCTAAGGGAGCAGTACTTC,CATSRGQSLREQYF
TRBV2,15,TRBD2,TRBJ2-5,.,TGTGCCAGCAACTTCGGGGGGGGTGGGCTTGAGACCCAGTACTTC,CASNFGGGGLETQYF
TRBV5-1,17,TRBD2,TRBJ2-2,.,TGCGCCAGCAGCTTGGGGCTAGCGGGGGCGAACACCGGGGAGCTGTTTTTT,CASSLGLAGANTGELFF
TRBV4-3,17,TRBD1,TRBJ2-3,.,TGCGCCAGCAGCCAAGATGAGACAGGGGCCTATTCAGATACGCAGTATTTT,CASSQDETGAYSDTQYF
TRBV5-1,17,.,TRBJ2-2,.,TGCGCCAGCACCCTCTCCCCGATAGCGCGGGGCACCGGGGAGCTGTTTTTT,CASTLSPIARGTGELFF
TRBV5-1,17,.,TRBJ2-3,.,TGCGCCAGCAGCAGTGGATCATTAGCCCCCGGCACAGATACGCAGTATTTT,CASSSGSLAPGTDTQYF
TRBV7-2,15,.,TRBJ1-4,.,TGTGCCAGCAGCACGCCCGGCAGGAGGAATGAAAAACTGTTTTTT,CASSTPGRRNEKLFF
TRBV2,15,.,TRBJ1-2,.,TGTGCCAGCAGTGAAGGTCGGGGAGGGCCCTATGGCTACACCTTC,CASSEGRGGPYGYTF
TRBV7-9,17,TRBD2,TRBJ2-1,.,TGTGCCAGCAGCTCGCGAATGGGACTAGCGGTATACAATGAGCAGTTCTTC,CASSSRMGLAVYNEQFF
TRBV6-5,15,.,TRBJ1-3,.,TGTGCCAGCAGTTACTCAGCGGGGTCTGGAAACACCATATATTTT,CASSYSAGSGNTIYF
TRBV6-1,15,.,TRBJ2-2,.,TGTGCCAGCAAGGGGACCTCCAAGGACACCGGGGAGCTGTTTTTT,CASKGTSKDTGELFF
TRBV7-2,15,.,TRBJ1-5,.,TGTGCCAGCAGTGACGAATTCGGGAGCAATCAGCCCCAGCATTTT,CASSDEFGSNQPQHF
TRBV18,15,.,TRBJ2-3,.,TGTGCCAGCTCACCGGGACTGCCGAGCACAGATACGCAGTATTTT,CASSPGLPSTDTQYF
TRBV29-1,17,.,TRBJ2-7,.,TGCAGCGTTGGGTTCCACGGGAAGTCTTCTACTACTTGGGAGCAGTACTTC,CSVGFHGKSSTTWEQYF
TRBV2,13,.,TRBJ1-1,.,TGTGCCAGCGAGGACGGATCGAACACTGAAGCTTTCTTT,CASEDGSNTEAFF
TRBV6-5,14,TRBD1,TRBJ2-3,.,TGTGCCAGCAGTGGACAGGGGTGGACAGATACGCAGTATTTT,CASSGQGWTDTQYF
TRBV10-3,16,TRBD2,TRBJ2-7,.,TGTGCCATCAGCGCCTGGGGCGGGAGAAGTCATTACGAGCAGTACTTC,CAISAWGGRSHYEQYF
TRBV5-1,18,TRBD2,TRBJ2-6,.,TGCGCCAGCTCCCTTCGGGGGGGCGTCACCCCTGGGGCCAACGTCCTGACTTTC,CASSLRGGVTPGANVLTF
TRBV6-1,14,.,TRBJ1-2,.,TGTGCCAGCAGTGAAAGGGGCAGGGATTATGGCTACACCTTC,CASSERGRDYGYTF
TRBV29-1,13,.,TRBJ2-5,.,TGCAGCGTGGCGGCCTTGATGACAGAGACCCAGTACTTC,CSVAALMTETQYF
TRBV7-9,16,TRBD2,TRBJ2-1,once,TGTGCCAGCAGCTCTCCCCTCGGGACTAGGGGCCCCGAGCAGTTCTTC,CASSSPLGTRGPEQFF
TRBV2,17,.,TRBJ2-3,.,TGTGCCAGCAAAGACTCGGGGAGGAGTTGGAGCACAGATACGCAGTATTTT,CASKDSGRSWSTDTQYF
TRBV11-2,16,.,TRBJ2-7,.,TGTGCCAGCAGCTTAGGACAGGGAGGGAGATCCTACGAGCAGTACTTC,CASSLGQGGRSYEQYF
TRBV13,15,TRBD1,TRBJ2-3,.,TGTGCCAGCAGCTTAGAGACAGGGGAGGTAGATACGCAGTATTTT,CASSLETGEVDTQYF
TRBV10-2,14,.,TRBJ1-4,.,TGCGCCAGCAGTGAGCGGGGAGGTAAGAAAAAACTGTTTTTT,CASSERGGKKKLFF
TRBV13,16,TRBD1,TRBJ1-1,.,TGTGCCAGCAGCTTAGGGACAGGGGTTAGAGGAAATGAAGCTTTCTTT,CASSLGTGVRGNEAFF